These T cell receptor beta chains were read from a single sample in a study of early stage breast cancer tumors. Profiling relied on immunoSEQ multiplex PCR, and the TCRdb table lists in-frame clones only, not all of them. The data contain almost 55,000 clones, around nine tenths of them singletons. Sequenced sample: blood. These receptors were taken from a person aged 65-85 years with breast cancer. Both conserved end residues are part of each CDR3. A D gene is named only where the DNA matches it firmly. Clone sizes are given selectively: once, few, many, or a class where the clone is expanded.

v_gene	abundance	d_gene	j_gene	CDR3nt	CDR3aa
TRBV6-4	.	.	TRBJ1-1	TGTGCCAGCAGCTTCACAGCGAACACTGAAGCTTTCTTT	CASSFTANTEAFF
TRBV7-2	.	.	TRBJ1-1	TGTGCCAGCAGCTCCCGCCTGGTTAGGGGGTGGGCTTTCTTT	CASSSRLVRGWAFF
TRBV30	.	TRBD2	TRBJ2-3	TGTGCCTTCACACTAGCGTATAGGACAGATACGCAGTATTTT	CAFTLAYRTDTQYF
TRBV7-2	.	TRBD1	TRBJ1-2	TGTGCCAGCAGTCCGCAGGGGGCAGATGGCTACACCTTC	CASSPQGADGYTF
TRBV6-5	.	.	TRBJ1-5	TGTGCCAGCAGTTACGGCGGAGGGCGAAACAATCAGCCCCAGCATTTT	CASSYGGGRNNQPQHF
TRBV2	.	.	TRBJ2-5	TGTGCCAGCAGCGGAGACAGGAGGGAGACCCAGTACTTC	CASSGDRRETQYF
TRBV30	.	TRBD1	TRBJ1-5	TGTGCCTGGAGTGTACAGGGGACGGGCAATCAGCCCCAGCATTTT	CAWSVQGTGNQPQHF
TRBV4-3	.	TRBD1	TRBJ1-3	TGCGCCAGCAGCCCCGGGACAGGGAGCTACACCATATATTTT	CASSPGTGSYTIYF
TRBV7-2	.	TRBD1	TRBJ2-7	TGTGCCAGCAGCTCAGCACAGGGGGCGAGGGAGCAGTACTTC	CASSSAQGAREQYF
TRBV19	once	.	TRBJ2-2	TGTGCCAGTAGTATAGAGGCAGGGCGGAACACCGGGGAGCTGTTTTTT	CASSIEAGRNTGELFF
TRBV6-5	.	.	TRBJ2-1	TGTGCCAGCAGTTCCGCAGGGGTTTCGGGGAATGAGCAGTTCTTC	CASSSAGVSGNEQFF
TRBV6-5	.	.	TRBJ1-5	TGTGCCAGCAGTTTTAGGGGGGGAGATCAGCCCCAGCATTTT	CASSFRGGDQPQHF
TRBV6-4	.	.	TRBJ1-2	TGTGCCAGCAGAGAGTCCAACCGAGGCTATGGCTACACCTTC	CASRESNRGYGYTF
TRBV7-3	.	TRBD2	TRBJ2-1	TGTGCCAGCAGCTACCTAGCGGGAAACTACAATGAGCAGTTCTTC	CASSYLAGNYNEQFF
TRBV7-2	.	TRBD1	TRBJ1-5	TGTGCCAGCAGCTGGGGTGGGACAGGGGATCAGCCCCAGCATTTT	CASSWGGTGDQPQHF
TRBV19	.	TRBD1	TRBJ1-5	TGTGCCAGTAGTATAACCGCAGGGGGGAGCAATCAGCCCCAGCATTTT	CASSITAGGSNQPQHF
TRBV5-1	once	TRBD2	TRBJ2-6	TGCGCCAGCAGCCCCGGGACTAGCAATTTCGGAGGGGCCAACGTCCTGACTTTC	CASSPGTSNFGGANVLTF
TRBV11-2	.	.	TRBJ2-7	TGTGCCAGCAGCTTAGACTCTAGCGACCTCTACGAGCAGTACTTC	CASSLDSSDLYEQYF
TRBV4-1	.	TRBD2	TRBJ2-2	TGCGCCAGCAGCCAAGTGACGGGGGGGCCGGGCGGGGAGCTGTTTTTT	CASSQVTGGPGGELFF
TRBV5-6	once	.	TRBJ2-1	TGTGCCAGCAGCTTGCGGCGGGACGGAAATGAGCAGTTCTTC	CASSLRRDGNEQFF
TRBV7-7	.	TRBD1	TRBJ2-2	TGTGCCAGCAGCTCCCGACAGGGAATTGACACCGGGGAGCTGTTTTTT	CASSSRQGIDTGELFF
TRBV9	.	.	TRBJ1-2	TGTGCCAGCAGCACCCCAGGGGCCTCCTATGGCTACACCTTC	CASSTPGASYGYTF
TRBV5-1	.	TRBD2	TRBJ2-2	TGCGCCAGCAGCTTACGGCGGGAGGAGTGGGCCGGGGAGCTGTTTTTT	CASSLRREEWAGELFF
TRBV5-4	.	TRBD2	TRBJ2-1	TGTGCCAGCAGCTTGTCTAGCGGGATGCCATTGCCCAACAATGAGCAGTTCTTC	CASSLSSGMPLPNNEQFF